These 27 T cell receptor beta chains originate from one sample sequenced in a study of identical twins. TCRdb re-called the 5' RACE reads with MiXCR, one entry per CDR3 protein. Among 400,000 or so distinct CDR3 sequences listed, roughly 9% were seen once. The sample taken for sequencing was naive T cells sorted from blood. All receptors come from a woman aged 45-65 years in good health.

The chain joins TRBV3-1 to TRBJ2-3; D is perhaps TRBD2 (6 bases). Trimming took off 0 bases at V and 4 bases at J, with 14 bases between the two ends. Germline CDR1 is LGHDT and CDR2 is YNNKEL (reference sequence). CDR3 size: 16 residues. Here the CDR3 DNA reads TGTGCCAGCAGCCAAGATTGGCGGGATCAGGCAGATACGCAGTATTTT. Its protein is CASSQDWRDQADTQYF.

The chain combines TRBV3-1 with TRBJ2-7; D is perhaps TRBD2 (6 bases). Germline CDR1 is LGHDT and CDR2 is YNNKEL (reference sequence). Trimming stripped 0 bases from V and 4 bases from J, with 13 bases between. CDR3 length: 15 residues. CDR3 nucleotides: TGTGCCAGCAGCCAAGATCTGGCTGGGGGGTACGAGCAGTACGTC. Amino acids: CASSQDLAGGYEQYV.

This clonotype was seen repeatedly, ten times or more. The CDR3 here is CASSRQGMISNEQFF. Here the CDR3 DNA reads TGCGCCAGCAGCCGACAGGGGATGATTTCGAATGAGCAGTTCTTC. This chain joins TRBV5-1 and TRBJ2-1; 8 nucleotides match TRBD1. CDR3 length: 15 amino acids. Germline V gene data show CDR1 as SGHRS and CDR2 as YFSETQ. The V and J ends lost 4 bases and 7 bases, in that order; junction bases with no gene match: 10.

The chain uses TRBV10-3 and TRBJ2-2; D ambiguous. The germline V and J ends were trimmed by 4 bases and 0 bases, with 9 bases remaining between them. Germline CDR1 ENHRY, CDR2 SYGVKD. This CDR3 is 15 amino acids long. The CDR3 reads CAISVAAANTGELFF. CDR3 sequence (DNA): TGTGCCATCAGTGTGGCGGCAGCGAACACCGGGGAGCTGTTTTTT.

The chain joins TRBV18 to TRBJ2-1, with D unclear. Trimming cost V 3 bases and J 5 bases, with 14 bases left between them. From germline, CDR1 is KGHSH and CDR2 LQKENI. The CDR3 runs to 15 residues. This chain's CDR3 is CASSPTPTSNNEQFF. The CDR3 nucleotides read TGTGCCAGCTCACCGACCCCGACCAGCAACAATGAGCAGTTCTTC.

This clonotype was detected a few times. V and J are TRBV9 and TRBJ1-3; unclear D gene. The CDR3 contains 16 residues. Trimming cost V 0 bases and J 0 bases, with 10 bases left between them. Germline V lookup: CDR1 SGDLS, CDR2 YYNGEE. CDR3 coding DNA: TGTGCCAGCAGCGTAGTCCGCGGGAGCTCTGGAAACACCATATATTTT. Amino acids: CASSVVRGSSGNTIYF.

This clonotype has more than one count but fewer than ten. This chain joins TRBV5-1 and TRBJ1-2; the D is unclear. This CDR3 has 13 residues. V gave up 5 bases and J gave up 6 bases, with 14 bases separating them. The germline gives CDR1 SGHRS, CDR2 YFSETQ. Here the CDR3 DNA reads TGCGCCAGCAGTGTCCCGGCGCCGGATGGCTACACCTTC. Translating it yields CASSVPAPDGYTF.

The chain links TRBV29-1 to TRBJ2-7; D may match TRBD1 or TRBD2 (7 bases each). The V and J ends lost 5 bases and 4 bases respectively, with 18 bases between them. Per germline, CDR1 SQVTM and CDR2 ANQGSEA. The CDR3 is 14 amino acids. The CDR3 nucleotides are TGCAGCGTTATGGGGGGGGACAGAAGTTACGAGCAGTACTTC. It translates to CSVMGGDRSYEQYF.

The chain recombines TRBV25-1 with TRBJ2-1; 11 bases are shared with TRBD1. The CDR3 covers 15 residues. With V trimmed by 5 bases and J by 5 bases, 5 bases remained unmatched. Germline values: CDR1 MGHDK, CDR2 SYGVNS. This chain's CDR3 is CASSRGTGGHNEQFF. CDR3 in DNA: TGTGCCAGCAGTCGGGGGACAGGGGGACACAATGAGCAGTTCTTC.

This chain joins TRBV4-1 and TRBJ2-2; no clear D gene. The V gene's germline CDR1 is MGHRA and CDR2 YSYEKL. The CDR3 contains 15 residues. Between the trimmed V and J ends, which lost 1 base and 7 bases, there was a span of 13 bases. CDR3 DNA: TGCGCCAGCAGCCAAGGGCATAGGTACATCGGGGAGCTGTTTTTT. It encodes CASSQGHRYIGELFF.

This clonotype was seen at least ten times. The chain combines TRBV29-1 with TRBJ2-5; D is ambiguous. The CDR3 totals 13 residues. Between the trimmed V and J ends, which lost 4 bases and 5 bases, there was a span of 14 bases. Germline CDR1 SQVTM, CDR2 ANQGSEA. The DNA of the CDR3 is TGCAGCGTTGGCGCCTTTGTAGAGGAGACCCAGTACTTC. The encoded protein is CSVGAFVEETQYF.

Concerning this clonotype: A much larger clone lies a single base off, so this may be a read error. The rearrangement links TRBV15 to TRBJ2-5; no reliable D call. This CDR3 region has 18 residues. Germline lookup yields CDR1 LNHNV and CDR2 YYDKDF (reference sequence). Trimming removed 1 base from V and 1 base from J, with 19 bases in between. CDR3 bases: TGTGCCACCAGCAGAGTTCTTAGGTTAACAGTCCCCCAAGAGACCCAGTACTTC. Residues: CATSRVLRLTVPQETQYF.

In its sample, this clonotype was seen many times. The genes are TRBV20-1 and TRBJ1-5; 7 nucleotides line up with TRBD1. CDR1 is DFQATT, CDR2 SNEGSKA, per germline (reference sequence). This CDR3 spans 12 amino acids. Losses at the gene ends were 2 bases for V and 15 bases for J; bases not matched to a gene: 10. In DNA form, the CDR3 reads TGCAGTGCTAGATTCAGGGGGGAAGAGCGGCATTTT. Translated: CSARFRGEERHF.

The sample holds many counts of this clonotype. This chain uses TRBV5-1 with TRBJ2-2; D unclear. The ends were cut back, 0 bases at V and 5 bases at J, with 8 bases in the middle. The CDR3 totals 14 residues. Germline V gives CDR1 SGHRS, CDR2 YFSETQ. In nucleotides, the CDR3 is TGCGCCAGCAGCTTGGACGCCGGGACCGGGGAGCTGTTTTTT. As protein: CASSLDAGTGELFF.

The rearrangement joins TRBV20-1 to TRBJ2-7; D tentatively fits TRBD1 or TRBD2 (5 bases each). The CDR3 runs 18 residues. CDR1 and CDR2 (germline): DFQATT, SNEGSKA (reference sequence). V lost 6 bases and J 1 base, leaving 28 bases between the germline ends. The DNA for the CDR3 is TGCAGTGCCACTACTTGCCTCCTCGGGACGAGGGATTCCTACGAGCAGTACGTC. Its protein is CSATTCLLGTRDSYEQYV.

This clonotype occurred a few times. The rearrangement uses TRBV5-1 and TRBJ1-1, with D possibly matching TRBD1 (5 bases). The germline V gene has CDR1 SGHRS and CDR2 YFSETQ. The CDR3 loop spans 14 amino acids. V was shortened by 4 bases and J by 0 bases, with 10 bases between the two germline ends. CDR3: CASSTTEMNTEAFF. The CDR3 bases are TGCGCCAGCAGCACGACAGAGATGAACACTGAAGCTTTCTTT.

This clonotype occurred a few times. For the CDR3, the DNA is TGTGCCAGCAGCTTTAGGGGGAGGGCCGGCACAGATACGCAGTATTTT. Translated: CASSFRGRAGTDTQYF. This chain joins TRBV11-2 and TRBJ2-3; a weak D match, TRBD2 (7 bases). CDR3 length equals 16 residues. The germline gives CDR1 SGHAT, CDR2 FQNNGV. The germline V and J ends were trimmed by 3 bases and 1 base, with 14 bases remaining between them. Full variable domain (missing parts from reference TRBV11-2 and TRBJ2-3): EAGVAQSPRYKIIEKRQSVAFWCNPISGHATLYWYQQILGQGPKLLIQFQNNGVVDDSQLPKDRFSAERLKGVDSTLKIQPAKLEDSAVYLCASSFRGRAGTDTQYFGPGTRLTVL.

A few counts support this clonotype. The CDR3 here is CSVVTSGRATGELFF. CDR3 coding DNA: TGCAGCGTTGTTACTAGCGGGAGGGCCACCGGGGAGCTGTTTTTT. The chain links TRBV29-1 to TRBJ2-2, with 13 bases aligning to TRBD2. The CDR3 has 15 residues. The germline CDR1 and CDR2 sequences are SQVTM and ANQGSEA. Unmatched junction bases numbered 3, after V lost 4 bases and J lost 4 bases.

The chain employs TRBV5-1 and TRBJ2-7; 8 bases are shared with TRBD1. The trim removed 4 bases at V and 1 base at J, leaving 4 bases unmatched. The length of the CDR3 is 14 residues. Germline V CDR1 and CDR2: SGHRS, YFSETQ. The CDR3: CASSPWTGSYEQYF. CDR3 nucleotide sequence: TGCGCCAGCAGCCCGTGGACAGGGTCCTACGAGCAGTACTTC. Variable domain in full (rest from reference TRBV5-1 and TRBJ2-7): KAGVTQTPRYLIKTRGQQVTLSCSPISGHRSVSWYQQTPGQGLQFLFEYFSETQRNKGNFPGRFSGRQFSNSRSEMNVSTLELGDSALYLCASSPWTGSYEQYFGPGTRLTVT.

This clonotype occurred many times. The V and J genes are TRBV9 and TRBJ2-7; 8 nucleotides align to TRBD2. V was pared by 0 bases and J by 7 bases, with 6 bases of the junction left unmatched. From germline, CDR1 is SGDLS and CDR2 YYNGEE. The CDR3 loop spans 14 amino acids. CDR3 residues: CASSVELAALEQYF. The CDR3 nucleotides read TGTGCCAGCAGCGTAGAACTAGCGGCCCTAGAGCAGTACTTC.

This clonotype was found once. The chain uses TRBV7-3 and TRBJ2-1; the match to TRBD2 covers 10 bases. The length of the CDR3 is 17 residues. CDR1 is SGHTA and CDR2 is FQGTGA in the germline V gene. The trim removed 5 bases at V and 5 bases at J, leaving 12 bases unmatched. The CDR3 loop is CASSPTLAGVGDNEQFF. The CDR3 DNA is TGTGCCAGCAGCCCCACCCTAGCGGGAGTGGGAGACAATGAGCAGTTCTTC.

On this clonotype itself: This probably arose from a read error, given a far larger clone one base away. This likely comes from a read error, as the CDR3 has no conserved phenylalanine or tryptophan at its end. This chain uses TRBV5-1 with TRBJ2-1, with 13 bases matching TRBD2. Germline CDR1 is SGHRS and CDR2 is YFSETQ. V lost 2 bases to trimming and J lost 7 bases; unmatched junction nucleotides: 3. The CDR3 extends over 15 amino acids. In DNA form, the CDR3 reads TGCGCCAGCAGCTTAGGACTAGCGGGAGTGAATGAGCAGTTCTGC. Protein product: CASSLGLAGVNEQFC.

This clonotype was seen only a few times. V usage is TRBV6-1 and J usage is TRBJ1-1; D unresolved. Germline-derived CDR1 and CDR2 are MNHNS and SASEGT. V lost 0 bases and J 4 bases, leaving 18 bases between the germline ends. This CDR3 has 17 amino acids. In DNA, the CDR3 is TGTGCCAGCAGTGAAGCGGCACAACGGGCCGCTAGCACTGAAGCTTTCTTT. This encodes CASSEAAQRAASTEAFF.

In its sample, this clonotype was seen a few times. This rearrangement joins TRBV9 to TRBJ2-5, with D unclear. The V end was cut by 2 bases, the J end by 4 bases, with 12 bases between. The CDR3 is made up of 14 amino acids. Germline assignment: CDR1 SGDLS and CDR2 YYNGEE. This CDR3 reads CASSVGTWRETQYF. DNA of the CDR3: TGTGCCAGCAGCGTGGGAACGTGGCGAGAGACCCAGTACTTC.

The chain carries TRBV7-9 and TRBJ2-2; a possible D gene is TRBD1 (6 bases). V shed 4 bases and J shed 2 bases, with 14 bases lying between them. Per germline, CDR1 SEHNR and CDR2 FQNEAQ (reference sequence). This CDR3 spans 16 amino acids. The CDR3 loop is CASSSMRTANTGELFF. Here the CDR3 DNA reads TGTGCCAGCAGCTCCATGAGGACAGCAAACACCGGGGAGCTGTTTTTT.

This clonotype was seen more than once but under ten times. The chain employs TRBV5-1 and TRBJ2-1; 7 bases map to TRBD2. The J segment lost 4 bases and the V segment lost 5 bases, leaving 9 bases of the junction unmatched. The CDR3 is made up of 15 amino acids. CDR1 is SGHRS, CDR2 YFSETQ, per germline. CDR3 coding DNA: TGCGCCAGCAGTAGACTAACGGGAGGATACAATGAGCAGTTCTTC. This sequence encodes CASSRLTGGYNEQFF.

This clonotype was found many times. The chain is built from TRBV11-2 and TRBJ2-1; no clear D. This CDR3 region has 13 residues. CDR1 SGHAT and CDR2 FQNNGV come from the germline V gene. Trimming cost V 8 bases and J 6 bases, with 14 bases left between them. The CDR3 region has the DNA TGTGCCAGCCGGCCGGGTTTGGGCAATGAGCAGTTCTTC. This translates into CASRPGLGNEQFF.